The T cell receptor beta chain under discussion was sequenced for a study of T cells in Graves' hyperthyroidism and ophthalmopathy. Whole-study results and caveats: Ophthalmopathy could be told apart from stable hyperthyroidism with a 13 V-J model. Blood also held most thyroid clonotypes expanded beyond 0.001. Ophthalmopathy was identified by the model a median about 6.4 months ahead of onset.

The investigators amplified TCR beta CDR3 regions from RNA transcripts. When the TCR CDR3 underwent first-round RT-PCR, the HTBI primer set was used. Each CDR3 protein is one row after TCRdb ran MiXCR on the multiplex PCR reads. The repertoire holds about 660,000 distinct CDR3 sequences, about 45% seen once, with 7% to 7.5% in the top ten. Trimming shortened V by 0 bases and J by 11 bases, and 16 bases separated the two germline ends. Germline assignment: CDR1 LNHNV and CDR2 YYDKDF (reference sequence). The CDR3 sequence is 14 residues long. Regarding this clonotype: The target antigen is unknown.

Clinical symptoms, serum thyroxine, TRAb, thyroid ultrasound and orbital computed tomography established diagnosis. The receptor comes from an adult man with Graves' disease, either hyperthyroidism or ophthalmopathy (not recorded which). V usage is TRBV15 and J usage is TRBJ1-1; D might be TRBD1 (6 bases). Input material: peripheral blood or thyroid tissue (not recorded which). In DNA form, the CDR3 reads TGTGCCACCAGCAGAGATCCGCGGGTGCAGGGGGCTTTCTTT. It yields the protein CATSRDPRVQGAFF.